This entry describes one T cell receptor beta chain. The antigen remains unidentified. This sample was taken from a study of T cell responses to AZD1222 COVID-19 vaccine. Study information: Whether given at about 4 or about 12 weeks, second doses were pooled. Broader study findings: Donors, mostly white British, included more females; clonal diversity was possibly underestimated. The peak T cell response came first, and repertoires were sampled only after it. CD4 TCRs linked to vaccination spanned spike, dominating at 160-218 and 743-854.

Using immunoSEQ multiplex PCR, the repertoire was profiled, and TCRdb retains in-frame clones only, with some absent. Here the sample spans 95,000 to 110,000 clones, over 80% being singletons. The germline CDR1 and CDR2 sequences are MNHNS and SASEGT. The CDR3 has 14 residues. The junction had 1 base not matched to a gene; V was cut back by 1 base and J by 3 bases. This TCR derives from an adult in good health. The chain is built from TRBV6-1 and TRBJ2-7, with TRBD2 matching 9 bases. Source: peripheral blood, taken on day 0 of AZD1222 vaccination. CDR3 sequence: CASSEGLAVYEQYF. CDR3 nucleotide sequence: TGTGCCAGCAGTGAAGGACTAGCGGTCTACGAGCAGTACTTC.